The table lists the clone carrying this T cell receptor beta chain with many counts. V was clipped by 3 bases and J by 5 bases, with 5 bases between them. The CDR3 is made up of 12 amino acids. Germline assignment: CDR1 SGHAT and CDR2 FQNNGV. The data were taken from a study of T cells in Graves' hyperthyroidism and ophthalmopathy. Regions amplified from RNA transcripts were the TCR beta CDR3 regions. During a first-round RT-PCR of the TCR CDR3, the HTBI primer set was used. TCRdb re-analysed the multiplex PCR reads in MiXCR, keeping a single row per CDR3 protein. The sample includes 300,000 to 450,000 distinct CDR3 sequences, approximately 18% seen only once; the top ten take around a third.

The V gene is TRBV11-2, the J gene TRBJ2-1; D is unclear. Sequencing was performed on blood. This TCR came from a woman in her 30s with Graves' hyperthyroidism that later progressed to Graves' ophthalmopathy. The DNA of the CDR3 is TGTGCCAGCAGCTTTAGAGACAATGAGCAGTTCTTC. The encoded protein is CASSFRDNEQFF.